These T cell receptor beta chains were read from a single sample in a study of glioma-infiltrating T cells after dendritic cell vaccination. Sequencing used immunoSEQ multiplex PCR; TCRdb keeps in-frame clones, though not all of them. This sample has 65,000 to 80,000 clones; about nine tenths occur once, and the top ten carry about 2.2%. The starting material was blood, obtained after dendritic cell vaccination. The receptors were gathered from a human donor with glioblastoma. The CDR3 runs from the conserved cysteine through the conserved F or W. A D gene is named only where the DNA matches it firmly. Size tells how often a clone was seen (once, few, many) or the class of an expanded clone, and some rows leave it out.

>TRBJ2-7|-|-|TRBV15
TGTGCCACCAGCATCCGTCTACAGGGCGCCTACGAGCAGTACTTC
CATSIRLQGAYEQYF
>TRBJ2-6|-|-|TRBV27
TGTGCCAGCAGGGGGGCACCTCTCTCTGGGGCCAACGTCCTGACTTTC
CASRGAPLSGANVLTF
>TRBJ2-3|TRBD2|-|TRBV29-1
TGCAGCGTTGCCTTTTCGGGGGGGATCACAGATACGCAGTATTTT
CSVAFSGGITDTQYF
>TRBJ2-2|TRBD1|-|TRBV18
TGTGCCAGCTCACCCCTCCGGCCAGGGGGAACCGGGGAGCTGTTTTTT
CASSPLRPGGTGELFF
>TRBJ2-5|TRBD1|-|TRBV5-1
TGCGCCAGCAGCTTGGGAGGGGGCAAAGGGGAGACCCAGTACTTC
CASSLGGGKGETQYF
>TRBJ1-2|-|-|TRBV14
TGTGCCAGCAGCCAGGAAGATATGGGAGACTATGGCTACACCTTC
CASSQEDMGDYGYTF
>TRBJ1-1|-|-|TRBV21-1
TGTGCCAGCAGCAAGGGGCCGAAGACAGGGAGGACTGAAGCTTTCTTT
CASSKGPKTGRTEAFF
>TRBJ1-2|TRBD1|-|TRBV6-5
TGTGCCAGCAGTTCCCGGGGTGACAGGGGCGGGAGTGGCTACACCTTC
CASSSRGDRGGSGYTF
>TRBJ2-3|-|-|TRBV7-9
TGTGCCAGCAGACCGGGTGAGAATACGCAGTATTTT
CASRPGENTQYF
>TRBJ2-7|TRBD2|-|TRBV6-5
TGTGCCAGCAGTTTCCGGACTAGCGGGATCTACGAGCAGTACTTC
CASSFRTSGIYEQYF
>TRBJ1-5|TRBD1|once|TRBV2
TGTGCCAGCAGCGACAGGGGGTTCAATCAGCCCCAGCATTTT
CASSDRGFNQPQHF
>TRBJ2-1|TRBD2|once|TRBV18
TGTGCCAGCTCACCACGAGGGGCGGGAGGGTCCTACAATGAGCAGTTCTTC
CASSPRGAGGSYNEQFF
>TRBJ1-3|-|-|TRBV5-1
TGCGCCAGCAGCCCTGGGGAGGGGCGGAACACCATATATTTT
CASSPGEGRNTIYF